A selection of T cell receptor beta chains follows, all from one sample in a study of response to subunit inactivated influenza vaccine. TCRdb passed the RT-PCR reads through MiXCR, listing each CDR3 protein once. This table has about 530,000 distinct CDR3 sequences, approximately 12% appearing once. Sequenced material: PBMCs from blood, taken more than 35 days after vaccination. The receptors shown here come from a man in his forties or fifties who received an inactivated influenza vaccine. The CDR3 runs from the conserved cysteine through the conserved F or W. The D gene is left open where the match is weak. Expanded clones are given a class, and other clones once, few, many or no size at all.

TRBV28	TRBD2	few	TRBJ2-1	CASSLELAGLYSYNEQFF	TGTGCCAGCAGTTTAGAACTAGCGGGGCTCTACTCCTACAATGAGCAGTTCTTC
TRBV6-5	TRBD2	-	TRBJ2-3	CASSYGAGPTDTQYF	TGTGCCAGCAGCTACGGAGCGGGGCCCACAGATACGCAGTATTTT
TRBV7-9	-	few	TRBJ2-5	CASSPDGLGWRETQYF	TGTGCCAGCAGCCCAGACGGGTTGGGTTGGCGAGAGACCCAGTACTTC
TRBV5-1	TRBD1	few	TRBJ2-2	CASSLDSGTVAHGELFF	TGCGCCAGCAGCTTGGACTCCGGGACAGTCGCACACGGGGAGCTGTTTTTT
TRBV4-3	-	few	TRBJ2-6	CASSQDSRSYSGANVLTF	TGCGCCAGCAGCCAAGATAGTCGCAGTTACTCTGGGGCCAACGTCCTGACTTTC
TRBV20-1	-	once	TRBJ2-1	CSAITSNEQFF	TGCAGTGCAATTACTAGCAATGAGCAGTTCTTC
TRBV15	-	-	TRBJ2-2	CATSGNRDSGELFF	TGTGCCACCAGCGGAAACAGGGATTCCGGGGAGCTGTTTTTT
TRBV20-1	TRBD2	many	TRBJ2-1	CSARLAGGPYEQFF	TGCAGTGCCCGCTTAGCGGGAGGGCCGTATGAGCAGTTCTTC
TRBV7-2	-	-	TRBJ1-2	CASSLDFGGYTF	TGTGCCAGCAGCTTAGATTTCGGCGGCTACACCTTC
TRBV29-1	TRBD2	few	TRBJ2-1	CSVVRPGTRSYEQFF	TGCAGCGTTGTTAGGCCCGGGACTAGGTCATATGAGCAGTTCTTC
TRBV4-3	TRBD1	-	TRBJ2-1	CASSQDGTAYNEQFF	TGCGCCAGCAGCCAAGACGGGACAGCCTACAATGAGCAGTTCTTC